The entry that follows covers one TCR beta chain sequence. Its antigen is unidentified. Other DNA sequences in this sample translate to the same CDR3. V was clipped by 4 bases and J by 0 bases; unmatched bases: 3. The germline gives CDR1 MNHEY, CDR2 SVGAGI. The CDR3 has 15 amino acids. Measured with immunoSEQ multiplex PCR; TCRdb has only the in-frame clones, and not every one. The sample includes approximately 89,000 clones, around 80% seen only once; the top ten take roughly an eighth. The data were taken from a study of PD-1 blockade in classical Hodgkin lymphoma. Broader study findings: Significantly greater TCR diversity emerged by C4D1 in CD4+ cells but not CD8+ cells. Underlying causes for the observed repertoire differences were not defined, possibly disease activity or prior therapy.

Every patient was affected by relapse after autologous stem cell transplantation, while exposure to brentuximab vedotin was not uniform. The receptor was derived from a human donor with classical Hodgkin lymphoma. The rearrangement uses TRBV6-5 and TRBJ1-3; 7 bases are shared with TRBD1. Here the sequenced sample was peripheral blood mononuclear cells (PBMCs), taken at baseline. The CDR3 coding sequence is TGTGCCAGCAGTTTACGGGACAGCTCTGGAAACACCATATATTTT. Translating it yields CASSLRDSSGNTIYF.